The clone carrying this TCR beta chain has a handful of counts. Deletions cut 3 bases from V and 0 bases from J, with 11 bases between. The CDR3 totals 14 residues. CDR1 SQVTM and CDR2 ANQGSEA come from the germline V gene. The source of the sample is a study of beta chain features in type 1 diabetes. The authors reverse transcribed all of the isolated RNA, so sequencing captured expressed TCRB transcripts. The repertoire was sequenced with immunoSEQ multiplex PCR; TCRdb's copy has only in-frame clones and lacks some. The sample yields approximately 470,000 clones, about 32% seen once. The material sequenced was naive CD4+ T cells from blood. The sequence came from a man between 18 and 35 years old in good health. The chain has TRBV29-1 and TRBJ1-1, with D maybe TRBD1 (5 bases). The CDR3 region is CSVDGGVVNTEAFF. The DNA for the CDR3 is TGCAGCGTTGACGGGGGAGTGGTGAACACTGAAGCTTTCTTT.